What follows are 2 T cell receptor beta chains derived from one specimen sequenced in a study of T-cell memory formation after mild COVID-19. TCRdb reprocessed the 5' RACE reads with MiXCR, giving one entry per CDR3 protein. The sample includes 300,000 to 400,000 distinct CDR3 sequences, 20% to 25% of them seen just once. Source material: PBMCs or a T cell subset sorted from them (not recorded which). The receptors come from an adult woman who had mild COVID-19 (a few samples of this study predate the infection). Cell type and time point are not known.

J is TRBJ2-1 and V is TRBV29-1; D perhaps matches TRBD1 (5 bases). The germline gives CDR1 SQVTM, CDR2 ANQGSEA. The CDR3 is made up of 11 amino acids. V lost 6 bases and J 10 bases, leaving 13 bases between the germline ends. CDR3 in DNA: TGCAGCGTGGACCAGGGTAACGAGCAGTTCTTC. This sequence encodes CSVDQGNEQFF.

The chain links TRBV20-1 to TRBJ2-1; TRBD2 is a possible D gene (5 bases). Trimming stripped 5 bases from V and 9 bases from J, with 17 bases between. CDR3 size: 13 residues. Germline V CDR1 and CDR2: DFQATT, SNEGSKA (reference sequence). The CDR3 DNA sequence: TGCAGTGCTCCCGGGGTTGCGCCTGGTGAGCAGTTCTTC. It codes for CSAPGVAPGEQFF.